A single sample is the source of the 2 T cell receptor beta chains below, sequenced in a study of blood T cell repertoires in COVID-19. This table comes from immunoSEQ multiplex PCR, and its TCRdb copy is limited to in-frame clones, with some not included. This table holds under 75,000 clones, 81% found once. Input material: peripheral blood. The origin of the receptors is a man older than 75 with acute or convalescent COVID-19.

The chain uses TRBV4-2 and TRBJ2-1, with TRBD1 matching over 9 bases. The germline gives CDR1 LGHNA, CDR2 YNFKEQ. After removal of 2 bases from V and 6 bases from J, the junction contained 8 bases not matched to a gene. CDR3 size: 16 residues. The CDR3 protein is CASSQKGTGLVNEQFF. In DNA, the CDR3 is TGTGCCAGCAGCCAAAAGGGGACAGGGTTAGTCAATGAGCAGTTCTTC.

This clone was recorded once. V is TRBV7-9 and J is TRBJ2-5; D perhaps matches TRBD2 (6 bases). Per germline, CDR1 SEHNR and CDR2 FQNEAQ (reference sequence). The ends were cut back, 0 bases at V and 5 bases at J, with 16 bases in the middle. The length of the CDR3 is 16 residues. This chain's CDR3 is CASSLALGRRLETQYF. The CDR3 bases are TGTGCCAGCAGCTTAGCGTTGGGGAGGCGGTTGGAGACCCAGTACTTC.